The text below deals with one T cell receptor beta chain. Its specificity is not known. A sample-barcoded 5' primer and a J-beta primer mix were used in a second PCR of roughly 6 to 12 cycles. MiXCR, run by TCRdb on the 5' RACE reads, gives a single entry per CDR3 protein. This table has just over 1 million distinct CDR3 sequences, 35% to 55% appearing once. The people who gave samples were healthy Caucasians from Russia, aged about 6 to 100. Isolation recovered at least 6.5 million PBMCs from every sample. The entry originates in a study of blood T cells in healthy people across ages. The overall study: Capture by template switching was about one barcoded beta molecule per two T cells. Study results and limitations: Age brought a roughly linear fall in TCR beta diversity measured per million T cells.

This CDR3 has 13 amino acids. CDR1 is SGHDN and CDR2 is FVKESK in the germline V gene. The V and J ends lost 7 bases and 3 bases respectively, with 10 bases between them. Sequenced material: blood. This TCR came from a woman aged 60-70 years in good health. The V and J genes are TRBV14 and TRBJ2-1; TRBD2 is a possible D gene (6 bases). CDR3 region: CASKGTFYNEQFF. The DNA of the CDR3 is TGTGCCAGCAAGGGGACTTTCTACAATGAGCAGTTCTTC.